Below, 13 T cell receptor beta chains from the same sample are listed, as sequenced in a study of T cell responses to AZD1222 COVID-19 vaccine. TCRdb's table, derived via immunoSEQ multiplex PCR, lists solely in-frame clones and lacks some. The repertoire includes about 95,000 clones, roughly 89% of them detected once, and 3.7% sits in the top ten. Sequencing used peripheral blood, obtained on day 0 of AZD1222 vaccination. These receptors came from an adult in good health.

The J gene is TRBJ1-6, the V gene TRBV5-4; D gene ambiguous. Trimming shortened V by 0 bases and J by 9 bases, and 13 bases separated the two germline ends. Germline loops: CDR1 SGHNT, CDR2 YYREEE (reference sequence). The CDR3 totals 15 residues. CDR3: CASSLVPSSASPLHF. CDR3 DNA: TGTGCCAGCAGCTTGGTCCCTTCGAGTGCTTCACCCCTCCACTTT.

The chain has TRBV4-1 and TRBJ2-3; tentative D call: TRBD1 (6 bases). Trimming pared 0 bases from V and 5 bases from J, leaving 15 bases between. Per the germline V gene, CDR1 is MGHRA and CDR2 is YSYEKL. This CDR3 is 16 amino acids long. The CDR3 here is CASSQEGAQGKDTQYF. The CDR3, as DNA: TGCGCCAGCAGCCAAGAAGGAGCTCAGGGGAAAGATACGCAGTATTTT.

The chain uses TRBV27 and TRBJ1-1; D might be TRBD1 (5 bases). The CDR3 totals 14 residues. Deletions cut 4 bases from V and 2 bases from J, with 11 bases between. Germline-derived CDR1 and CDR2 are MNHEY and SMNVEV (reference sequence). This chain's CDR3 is CASSSPGLNTEAFF. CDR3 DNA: TGTGCCAGCAGTTCCCCGGGGCTCAACACTGAAGCTTTCTTT.

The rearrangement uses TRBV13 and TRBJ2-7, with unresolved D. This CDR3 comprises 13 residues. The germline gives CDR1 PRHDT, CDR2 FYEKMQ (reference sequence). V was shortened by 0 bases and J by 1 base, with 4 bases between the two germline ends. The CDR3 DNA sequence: TGTGCCAGCAGCTTAGGGGGGTCCTACGAGCAGTACTTC. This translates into CASSLGGSYEQYF.

The CDR3 region has the DNA TGTGCGACGGGGACAGGGGCCGGCGAGCAGTACTTC. It encodes CATGTGAGEQYF. The chain employs TRBV3-1 (or the pseudogene TRBV3-2) and TRBJ2-7; 10 bases align to TRBD1. This CDR3 contains 12 residues. Germline assignment: CDR1 LGHDT and CDR2 YNNKEL (reference sequence).

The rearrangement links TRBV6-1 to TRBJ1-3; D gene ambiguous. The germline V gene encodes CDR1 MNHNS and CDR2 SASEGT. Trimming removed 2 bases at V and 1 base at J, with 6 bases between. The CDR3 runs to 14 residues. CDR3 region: CASSESGSGNTIYF. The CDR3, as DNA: TGTGCCAGCAGTGAAAGTGGGTCTGGAAACACCATATATTTT.

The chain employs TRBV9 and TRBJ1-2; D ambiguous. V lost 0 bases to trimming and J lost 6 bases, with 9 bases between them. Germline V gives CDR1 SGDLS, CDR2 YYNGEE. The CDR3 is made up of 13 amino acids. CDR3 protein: CASSVVPEDGYTF. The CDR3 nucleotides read TGTGCCAGCAGCGTAGTTCCCGAGGATGGCTACACCTTC.

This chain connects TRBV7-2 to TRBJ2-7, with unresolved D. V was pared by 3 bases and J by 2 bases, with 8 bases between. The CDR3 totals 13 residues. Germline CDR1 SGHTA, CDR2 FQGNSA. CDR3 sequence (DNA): TGTGCCAGCAGCTTTGGTCGCACCTACGAGCAGTACTTC. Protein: CASSFGRTYEQYF. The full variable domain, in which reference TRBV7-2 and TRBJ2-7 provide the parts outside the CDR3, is GAGVSQSPSNKVTEKGKDVELRCDPISGHTALYWYRQSLGQGLEFLIYFQGNSAPDKSGLPSDRFSAERTGGSVSTLTIQRTQQEDSAVYLCASSFGRTYEQYFGPGTRLTVT.

DNA of the CDR3: TGCAGCGTTGTTCGGGACAGGGGATACACTGAAGCTTTCTTT. Translated: CSVVRDRGYTEAFF. The chain uses TRBV29-1 and TRBJ1-1; 10 bases map to TRBD1. V gave up 4 bases and J gave up 3 bases; unmatched junction bases: 5. In germline, CDR1 is SQVTM, CDR2 ANQGSEA. The CDR3 has 14 amino acids.

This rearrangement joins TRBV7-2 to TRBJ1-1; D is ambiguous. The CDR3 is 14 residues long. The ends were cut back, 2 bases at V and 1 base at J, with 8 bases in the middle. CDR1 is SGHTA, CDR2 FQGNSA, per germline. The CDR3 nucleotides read TGTGCCAGCAGCTTATGGATGAAGAACACTGAAGCTTTCTTT. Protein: CASSLWMKNTEAFF. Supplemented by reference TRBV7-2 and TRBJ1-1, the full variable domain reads GAGVSQSPSNKVTEKGKDVELRCDPISGHTALYWYRQSLGQGLEFLIYFQGNSAPDKSGLPSDRFSAERTGGSVSTLTIQRTQQEDSAVYLCASSLWMKNTEAFFGQGTRLTVV.

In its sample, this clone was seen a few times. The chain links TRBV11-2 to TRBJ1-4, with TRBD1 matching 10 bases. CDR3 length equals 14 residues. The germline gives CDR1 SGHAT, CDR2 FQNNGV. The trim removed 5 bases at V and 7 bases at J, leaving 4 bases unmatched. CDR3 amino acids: CASSHGQGGEKLFF. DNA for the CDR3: TGTGCCAGCAGCCATGGACAGGGGGGTGAAAAACTGTTTTTT.

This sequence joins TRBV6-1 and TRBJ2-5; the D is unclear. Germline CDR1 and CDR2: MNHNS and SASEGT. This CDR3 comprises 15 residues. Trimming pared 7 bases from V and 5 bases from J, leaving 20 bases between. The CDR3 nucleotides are TGTGCCAGCACTCCCGCTGAAGGGCGGACGGAGACCCAGTACTTC. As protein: CASTPAEGRTETQYF.

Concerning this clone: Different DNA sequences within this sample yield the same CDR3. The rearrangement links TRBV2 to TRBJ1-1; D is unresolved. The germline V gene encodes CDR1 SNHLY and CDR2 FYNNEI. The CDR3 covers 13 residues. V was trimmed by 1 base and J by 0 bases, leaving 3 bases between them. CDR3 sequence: CASSEGLNTEAFF. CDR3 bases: TGTGCCAGCAGTGAAGGGCTGAACACTGAAGCTTTCTTT.